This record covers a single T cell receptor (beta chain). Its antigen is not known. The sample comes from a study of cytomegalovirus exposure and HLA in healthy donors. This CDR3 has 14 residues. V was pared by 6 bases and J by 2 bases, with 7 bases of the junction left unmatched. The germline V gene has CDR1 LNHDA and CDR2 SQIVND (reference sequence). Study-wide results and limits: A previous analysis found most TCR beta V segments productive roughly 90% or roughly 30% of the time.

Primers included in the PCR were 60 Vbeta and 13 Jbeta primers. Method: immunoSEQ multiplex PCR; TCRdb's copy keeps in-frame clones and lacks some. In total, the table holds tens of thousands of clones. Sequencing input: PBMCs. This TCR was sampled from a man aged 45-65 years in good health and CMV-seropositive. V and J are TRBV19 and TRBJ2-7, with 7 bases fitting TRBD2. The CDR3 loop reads CASRSSGTAYEQYF. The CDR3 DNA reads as TGTGCCAGTAGGAGCAGCGGGACCGCCTACGAGCAGTACTTC.